The clone carrying this TCR beta chain showed up just a few times. These data come from a study of blood T cell repertoires in COVID-19. Turning to the study itself: The cDNA or gDNA used as material had been derived from T cells, B-cell-depleted T cells, or PBMCs.

Profiled with immunoSEQ multiplex PCR; TCRdb holds only in-frame clones, not every one. The sample has 50,000 to 85,000 clones; roughly 75% are singletons. Germline V gene sequence: CDR1 SEHNR, CDR2 FQNEAQ (reference sequence). This CDR3 contains 13 residues. V was shortened by 6 bases and J by 5 bases, with 14 bases between the two germline ends. Sequencing was carried out using peripheral blood. This receptor was identified in a human donor in a cohort sampled during active COVID-19. This chain uses TRBV7-9 with TRBJ2-7; D ambiguous. The CDR3 loop reads CASRRGEANEQYF. Here the CDR3 DNA reads TGTGCCAGCAGGCGAGGTGAGGCTAACGAGCAGTACTTC.